Below are 8 T cell receptor beta chains sequenced from a single sample in a study of blood T cell repertoires in COVID-19. Assay: immunoSEQ multiplex PCR; the TCRdb copy retains only in-frame clones and omits some. The table records about 180,000 clones, around 86% of them present only once. Sequenced sample: PBMCs or T cells enriched from blood (not recorded which). These receptors were taken from a woman aged 30 to 39 who had recovered from COVID-19.

This chain uses TRBV6-5 with TRBJ2-1; D not resolved. There are 13 residues in the CDR3. Trimming cost V 3 bases and J 3 bases, with 6 bases left between them. Per the germline V gene, CDR1 is MNHEY and CDR2 is SVGAGI. The DNA of the CDR3 is TGTGCCAGCAGTTATGAGAACTACAATGAGCAGTTCTTC. Protein: CASSYENYNEQFF.

The rearrangement links TRBV29-1 to TRBJ2-2; TRBD1 matches at 8 bases. Germline CDR1 and CDR2: SQVTM and ANQGSEA. V shed 2 bases and J 5 bases; nucleotides not matched to a gene: 4. The CDR3 sequence is 14 residues long. The CDR3 sequence: CSVEPGGGTGELFF. CDR3 DNA: TGCAGCGTTGAACCAGGGGGCGGAACCGGGGAGCTGTTTTTT.

The chain joins TRBV3-1 (or the pseudogene TRBV3-2) to TRBJ2-5; D perhaps matches TRBD2 (5 bases). The V end lost 4 bases, the J end lost 0 bases, and 9 bases lay between the germline ends. Germline CDR1 is LGHDT and CDR2 is YNNKEL (reference sequence). CDR3 length: 14 residues. CDR3 sequence (DNA): TGTGCCAGCAGCCTTGCGGGCTACCAAGAGACCCAGTACTTC. Protein sequence: CASSLAGYQETQYF.

The J gene is TRBJ2-3, the V gene TRBV13, with 9 bases that match TRBD1. CDR1 is PRHDT, CDR2 FYEKMQ, per germline (reference sequence). With 5 bases clipped from V and 5 bases from J, the junction kept 8 bases outside the gene matches. CDR3 length: 15 amino acids. CDR3 bases: TGTGCCAGCAGCCGGGGACAGGGAATAAAAGATACGCAGTATTTT. It codes for CASSRGQGIKDTQYF.

This chain connects TRBV6-5 to TRBJ1-6; D ambiguous. With 7 bases removed from V and 9 bases from J, the gap between germline ends came to 10 bases. The germline CDR1 and CDR2 sequences are MNHEY and SVGAGI. The CDR3 sequence is 12 residues long. The CDR3 coding sequence is TGTGCCAGCACCCCTGGCAGTTCACCCCTCCACTTT. This sequence encodes CASTPGSSPLHF.

This sequence joins TRBV4-1 and TRBJ1-2; no firm D call. Trimming removed 0 bases from V and 0 bases from J, with 8 bases in between. CDR3 length: 15 residues. Germline CDR1 MGHRA, CDR2 YSYEKL. The CDR3 nucleotides are TGCGCCAGCAGCCAAGAGGAGAGAGCTAACTATGGCTACACCTTC. Encoded protein: CASSQEERANYGYTF.

The chain uses TRBV5-1 and TRBJ2-2, with TRBD2 matching over 13 bases. The CDR3 loop spans 16 amino acids. Per germline, CDR1 SGHRS and CDR2 YFSETQ. Losses at the gene ends were 4 bases for V and 6 bases for J; bases not matched to a gene: 6. The CDR3 sequence: CASSGTSGRASGELFF. The CDR3 DNA reads TGCGCCAGCAGCGGTACTAGCGGGAGGGCCTCCGGGGAGCTGTTTTTT. Supplemented by reference TRBV5-1 and TRBJ2-2, the full variable domain reads KAGVTQTPRYLIKTRGQQVTLSCSPISGHRSVSWYQQTPGQGLQFLFEYFSETQRNKGNFPGRFSGRQFSNSRSEMNVSTLELGDSALYLCASSGTSGRASGELFFGEGSRLTVL.

This clone was counted between two and nine times. CDR3 amino acids: CASSTTGGADTQYF. CDR3 coding DNA: TGCGCCAGCAGCACGACAGGGGGCGCGGATACGCAGTATTTT. V usage is TRBV5-1 and J usage is TRBJ2-3; 10 bases fit TRBD1. With 4 bases clipped from V and 6 bases from J, the junction kept 5 bases outside the gene matches. CDR1 is SGHRS and CDR2 is YFSETQ in the germline V gene. The CDR3 covers 14 residues.